These 6 T cell receptor beta chains were sequenced from one sample in a study of T cell clonotyping in hematopoietic cell transplantation. As to time point: recipient sample about 28 days before transplant, after cytoreduction. Measured with immunoSEQ multiplex PCR; TCRdb has only the in-frame clones, and not every one. Here the sample spans roughly 40,000 clones, about 85% being singletons. Specimen: peripheral blood mononuclear cells, collected before stem cell transplant. The receptors were gathered from a man in his sixties with acute myeloid leukemia. Some clones in this sample may be carry-over from other donors' samples.

This clone is a singleton in its sample. The chain recombines TRBV19 with TRBJ1-4, with D possibly TRBD1 on 5 matching bases. CDR3 size: 16 residues. The germline V gene has CDR1 LNHDA and CDR2 SQIVND (reference sequence). V gave up 3 bases and J gave up 0 bases, with 11 bases separating them. The CDR3 region is CASSILSTATNEKLFF. The CDR3 DNA sequence: TGTGCCAGTAGTATTCTATCGACAGCAACTAATGAAAAACTGTTTTTT.

The rearrangement links TRBV7-3 to TRBJ2-7; 11 bases are a match to TRBD2. Unmatched junction bases numbered 5, after V lost 5 bases and J lost 2 bases. The CDR3 has 15 residues. Germline CDR1 is SGHTA and CDR2 is FQGTGA. CDR3 loop: CASSRLAGSAYEQYF. In nucleotides, the CDR3 is TGTGCCAGCAGCCGACTAGCGGGGAGTGCCTACGAGCAGTACTTC.

The chain carries TRBV2 and TRBJ1-2; D may be TRBD1 (6 bases). The germline V gene has CDR1 SNHLY and CDR2 FYNNEI. V was trimmed by 8 bases and J by 2 bases, leaving 18 bases between them. CDR3 length equals 15 residues. Here the CDR3 reads CASGLQQGSNYGYTF. CDR3 coding DNA: TGTGCCAGCGGACTGCAACAGGGTAGCAACTATGGCTACACCTTC.

The chain recombines TRBV7-3 with TRBJ1-6; 7 bases map to TRBD1. The germline V gene has CDR1 SGHTA and CDR2 FQGTGA. The CDR3 covers 15 residues. V dropped 5 bases and J dropped 7; count of bases not matched to a gene: 8. The CDR3 sequence: CASSPFAGGNSPLHF. DNA of the CDR3: TGTGCCAGCAGCCCCTTCGCAGGGGGGAATTCACCCCTCCACTTT. Full variable domain (outside the CDR3, taken from reference TRBV7-3 and TRBJ1-6): GAGVSQTPSNKVTEKGKYVELRCDPISGHTALYWYRQSLGQGPEFLIYFQGTGAADDSGLPNDRFFAVRPEGSVSTLKIQRTERGDSAVYLCASSPFAGGNSPLHFGNGTRLTVT.

The chain recombines TRBV7-6 with TRBJ1-5; D is possibly TRBD1 (6 bases). The V end lost 5 bases, the J end lost 2 bases, and 16 bases lay between the germline ends. The CDR3 covers 16 residues. CDR1 is SGHVS, CDR2 FNYEAQ, per germline. The DNA of the CDR3 is TGTGCCAGCAGCCTAGGGGGAGATACGCGCAATCAGCCCCAGCATTTT. Translation gives CASSLGGDTRNQPQHF.

The V call is TRBV14, the J call TRBJ1-1, with 7 bases matching TRBD1. Trimming at V came to 3 bases and at J to 4 bases, leaving 14 bases not matched to a gene. The CDR3 loop spans 17 amino acids. Germline CDR1 and CDR2: SGHDN and FVKESK. In DNA, the CDR3 is TGTGCCAGCAGCCAGAACAAGATTGACAGGGCGGCCACTGAAGCTTTCTTT. Its translation: CASSQNKIDRAATEAFF.